This TCR beta chain emerged from a study of OX40 agonist ivuxolimab in advanced cancers. Clones were read by immunoSEQ multiplex PCR, and TCRdb kept only the in-frame ones, dropping some. The sample includes about 37,000 clones, about 80% of them seen just once. The ends lost 2 bases at V and 1 base at J; junction bases unmatched: 15. This CDR3 is 19 amino acids long. CDR1 is SGDLS and CDR2 is YYNGEE in the germline V gene. This clone was seen just once. The chain recombines TRBV9 with TRBJ2-5; the match to TRBD1 covers 9 bases. The receptor comes from an adult with an advanced solid tumor such as melanoma, head and neck, liver or kidney cancer. The input for sequencing was CD4+ or CD8+ T cells sorted from blood, taken in a trial of the OX40 agonist ivuxolimab. This chain's CDR3 is CASSVRPGQGIHRQETQYF. The CDR3 DNA sequence: TGTGCCAGCAGCGTCCGTCCGGGACAGGGTATCCACCGCCAAGAGACCCAGTACTTC.